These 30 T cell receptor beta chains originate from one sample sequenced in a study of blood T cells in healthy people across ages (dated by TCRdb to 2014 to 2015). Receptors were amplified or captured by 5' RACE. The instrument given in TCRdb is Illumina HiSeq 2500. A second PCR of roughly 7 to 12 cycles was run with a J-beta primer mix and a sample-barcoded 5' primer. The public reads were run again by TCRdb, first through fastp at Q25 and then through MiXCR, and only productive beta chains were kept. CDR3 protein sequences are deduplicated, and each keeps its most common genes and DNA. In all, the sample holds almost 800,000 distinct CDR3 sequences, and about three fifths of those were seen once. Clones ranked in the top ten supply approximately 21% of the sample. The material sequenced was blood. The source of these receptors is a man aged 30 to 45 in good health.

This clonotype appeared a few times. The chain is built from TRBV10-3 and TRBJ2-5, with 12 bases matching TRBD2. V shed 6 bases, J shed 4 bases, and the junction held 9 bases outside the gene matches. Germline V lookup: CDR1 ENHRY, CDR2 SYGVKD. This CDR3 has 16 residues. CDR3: CAISDTSGRSVETQYF. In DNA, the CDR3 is TGTGCCATCAGCGATACTAGCGGGAGGTCGGTAGAGACCCAGTACTTC.

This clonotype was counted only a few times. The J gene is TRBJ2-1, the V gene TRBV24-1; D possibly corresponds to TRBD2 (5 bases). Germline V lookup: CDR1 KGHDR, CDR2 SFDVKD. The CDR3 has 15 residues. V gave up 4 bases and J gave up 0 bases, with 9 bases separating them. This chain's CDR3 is CATSESGVSYNEQFF. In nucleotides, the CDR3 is TGTGCCACCAGTGAAAGCGGAGTCTCCTACAATGAGCAGTTCTTC.

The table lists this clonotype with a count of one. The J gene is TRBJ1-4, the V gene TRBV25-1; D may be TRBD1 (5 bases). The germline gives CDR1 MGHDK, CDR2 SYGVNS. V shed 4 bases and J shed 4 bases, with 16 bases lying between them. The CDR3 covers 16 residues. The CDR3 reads CASSGGGPGRNEKLFF. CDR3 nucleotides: TGTGCCAGCAGTGGGGGGGGTCCAGGCCGTAATGAAAAACTGTTTTTT.

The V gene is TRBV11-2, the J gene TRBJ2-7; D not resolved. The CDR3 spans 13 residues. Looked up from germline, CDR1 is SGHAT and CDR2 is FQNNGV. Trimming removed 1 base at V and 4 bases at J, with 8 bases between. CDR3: CASSLVYGYEQYF. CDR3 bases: TGTGCCAGCAGCTTAGTTTACGGATACGAGCAGTACTTC. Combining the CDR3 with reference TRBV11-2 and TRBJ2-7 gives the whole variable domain EAGVAQSPRYKIIEKRQSVAFWCNPISGHATLYWYQQILGQGPKLLIQFQNNGVVDDSQLPKDRFSAERLKGVDSTLKIQPAKLEDSAVYLCASSLVYGYEQYFGPGTRLTVT.

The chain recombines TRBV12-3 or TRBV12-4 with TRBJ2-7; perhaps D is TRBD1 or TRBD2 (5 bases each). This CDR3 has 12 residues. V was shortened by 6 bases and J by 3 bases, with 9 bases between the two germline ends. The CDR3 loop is CASRGPNYEQYF. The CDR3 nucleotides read TGTGCCAGCAGGGGACCAAACTACGAGCAGTACTTC.

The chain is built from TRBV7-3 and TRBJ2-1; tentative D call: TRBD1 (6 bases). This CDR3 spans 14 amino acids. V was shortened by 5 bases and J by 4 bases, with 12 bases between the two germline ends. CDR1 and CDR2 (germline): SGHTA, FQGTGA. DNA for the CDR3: TGTGCCAGCAGCCCACATACAGGGTACAATGAGCAGTTCTTC. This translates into CASSPHTGYNEQFF.

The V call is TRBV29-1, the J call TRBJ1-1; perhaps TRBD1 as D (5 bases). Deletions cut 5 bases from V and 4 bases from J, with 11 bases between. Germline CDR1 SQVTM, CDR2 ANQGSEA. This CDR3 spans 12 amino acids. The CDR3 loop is CSVSRDVTEAFF. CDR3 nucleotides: TGCAGCGTTAGCAGGGATGTCACTGAAGCTTTCTTT.

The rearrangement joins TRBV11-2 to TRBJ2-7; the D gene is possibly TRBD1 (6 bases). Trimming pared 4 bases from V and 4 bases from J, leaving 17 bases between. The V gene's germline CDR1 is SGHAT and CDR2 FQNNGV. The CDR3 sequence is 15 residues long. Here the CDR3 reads CASSSNRDLPYEQYF. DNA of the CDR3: TGTGCCAGCAGCTCCAACAGGGACCTCCCTTACGAGCAGTACTTC.

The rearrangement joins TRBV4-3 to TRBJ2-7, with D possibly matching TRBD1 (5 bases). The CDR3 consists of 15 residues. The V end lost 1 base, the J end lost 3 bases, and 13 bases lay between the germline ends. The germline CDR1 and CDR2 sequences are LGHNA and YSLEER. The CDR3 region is CASSQVGDSNYEQYF. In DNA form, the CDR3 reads TGCGCCAGCAGCCAAGTAGGAGACAGTAACTACGAGCAGTACTTC.

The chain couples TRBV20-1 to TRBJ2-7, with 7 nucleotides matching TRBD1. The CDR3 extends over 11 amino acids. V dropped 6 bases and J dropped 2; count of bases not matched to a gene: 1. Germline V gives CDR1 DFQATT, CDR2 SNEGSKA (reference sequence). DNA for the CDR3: TGCAGTGCCGACAGGGCCTACGAGCAGTACTTC. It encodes CSADRAYEQYF.

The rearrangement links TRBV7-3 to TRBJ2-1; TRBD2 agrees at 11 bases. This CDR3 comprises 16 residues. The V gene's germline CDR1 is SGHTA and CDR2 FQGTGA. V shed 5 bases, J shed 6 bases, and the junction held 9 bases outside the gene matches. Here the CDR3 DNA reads TGTGCCAGCAGCCCCTGGGGGACTAGCGGCGTCAATGAGCAGTTCTTC. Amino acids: CASSPWGTSGVNEQFF.

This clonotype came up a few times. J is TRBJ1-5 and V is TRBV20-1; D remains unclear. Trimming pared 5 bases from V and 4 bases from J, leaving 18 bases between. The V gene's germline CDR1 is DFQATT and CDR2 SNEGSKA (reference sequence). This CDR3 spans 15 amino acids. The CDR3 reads CSAQGSQIGNQPQHF. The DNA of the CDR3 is TGCAGTGCTCAAGGGTCCCAGATAGGGAATCAGCCCCAGCATTTT.

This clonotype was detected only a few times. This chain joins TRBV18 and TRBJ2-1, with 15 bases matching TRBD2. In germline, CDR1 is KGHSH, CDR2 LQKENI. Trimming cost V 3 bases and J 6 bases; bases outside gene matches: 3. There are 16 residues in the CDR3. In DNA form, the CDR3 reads TGTGCCAGCTCACCCGCGGGACTAGCGGGGGGCAATGAGCAGTTCTTC. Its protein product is CASSPAGLAGGNEQFF.

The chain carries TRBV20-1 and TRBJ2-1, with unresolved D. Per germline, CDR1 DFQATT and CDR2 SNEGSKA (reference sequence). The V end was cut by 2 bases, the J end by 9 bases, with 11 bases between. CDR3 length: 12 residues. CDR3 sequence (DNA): TGCAGTGCTAGACCAACAGTCCGTGAGCAGTTCTTC. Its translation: CSARPTVREQFF.

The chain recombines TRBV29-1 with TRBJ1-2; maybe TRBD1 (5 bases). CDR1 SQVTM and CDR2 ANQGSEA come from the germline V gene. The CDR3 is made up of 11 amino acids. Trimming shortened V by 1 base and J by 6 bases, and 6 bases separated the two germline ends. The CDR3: CSVEVGHGYTF. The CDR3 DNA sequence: TGCAGCGTTGAAGTGGGGCATGGCTACACCTTC.

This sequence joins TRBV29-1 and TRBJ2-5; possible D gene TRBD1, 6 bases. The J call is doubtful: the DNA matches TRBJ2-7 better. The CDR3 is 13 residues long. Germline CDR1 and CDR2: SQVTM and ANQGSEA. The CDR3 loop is CSVLRDTLGEQYF. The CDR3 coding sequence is TGCAGCGTCCTACGGGACACCTTGGGCGAGCAGTACTTC.

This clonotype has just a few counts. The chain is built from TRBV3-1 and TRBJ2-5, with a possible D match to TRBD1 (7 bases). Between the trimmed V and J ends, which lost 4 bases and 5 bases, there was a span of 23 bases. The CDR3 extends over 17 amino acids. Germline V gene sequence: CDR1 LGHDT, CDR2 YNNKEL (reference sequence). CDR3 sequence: CASSLSRGVNRVETQYF. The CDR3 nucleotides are TGTGCCAGCAGCCTATCCAGGGGGGTTAACCGAGTGGAGACCCAGTACTTC.

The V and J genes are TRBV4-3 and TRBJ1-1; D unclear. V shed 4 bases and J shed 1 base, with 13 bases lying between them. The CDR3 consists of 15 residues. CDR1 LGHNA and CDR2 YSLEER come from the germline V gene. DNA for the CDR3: TGCGCCAGCAGCCGCCGCCGGGCACAGAACACTGAAGCTTTCTTT. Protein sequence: CASSRRRAQNTEAFF.

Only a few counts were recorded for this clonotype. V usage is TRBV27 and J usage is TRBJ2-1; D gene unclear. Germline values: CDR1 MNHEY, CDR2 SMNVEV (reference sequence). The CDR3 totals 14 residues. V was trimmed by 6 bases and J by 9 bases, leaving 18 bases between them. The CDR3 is CASSLSISWGEQFF. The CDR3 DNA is TGTGCCAGCAGCCTCTCTATCAGTTGGGGTGAGCAGTTCTTC.

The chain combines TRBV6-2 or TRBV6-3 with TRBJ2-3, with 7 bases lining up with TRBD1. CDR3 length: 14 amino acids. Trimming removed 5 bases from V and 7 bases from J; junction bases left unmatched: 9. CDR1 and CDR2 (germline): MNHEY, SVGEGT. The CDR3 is CASSRQGSSNTQYF. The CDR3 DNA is TGTGCCAGCAGTAGACAGGGATCTTCTAATACGCAGTATTTT.

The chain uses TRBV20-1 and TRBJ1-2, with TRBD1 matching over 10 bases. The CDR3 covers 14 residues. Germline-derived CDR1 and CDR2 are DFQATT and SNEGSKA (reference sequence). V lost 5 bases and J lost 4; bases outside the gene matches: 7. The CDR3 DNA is TGCAGTGCTGCGGGACAGGGGTATGGCTATGGCTACACCTTC. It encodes CSAAGQGYGYGYTF.

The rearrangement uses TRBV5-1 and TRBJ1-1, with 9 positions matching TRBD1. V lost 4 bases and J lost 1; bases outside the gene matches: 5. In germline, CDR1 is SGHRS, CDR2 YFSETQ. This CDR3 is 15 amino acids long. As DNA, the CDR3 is TGCGCCAGCAGCAGGGACAGGGACCGGAACACTGAAGCTTTCTTT. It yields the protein CASSRDRDRNTEAFF.

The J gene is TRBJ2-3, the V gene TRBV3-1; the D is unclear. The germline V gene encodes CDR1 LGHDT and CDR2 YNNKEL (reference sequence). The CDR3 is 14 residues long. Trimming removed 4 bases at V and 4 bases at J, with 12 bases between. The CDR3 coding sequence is TGTGCCAGCAGCCTCGGTAGATCCCCAGATACGCAGTATTTT. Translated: CASSLGRSPDTQYF.

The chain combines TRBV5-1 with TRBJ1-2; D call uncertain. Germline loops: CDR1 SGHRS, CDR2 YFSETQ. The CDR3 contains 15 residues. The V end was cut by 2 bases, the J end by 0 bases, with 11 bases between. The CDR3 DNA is TGCGCCAGCAGCTTATGGTCCCCAGCTAACTATGGCTACACCTTC. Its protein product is CASSLWSPANYGYTF.

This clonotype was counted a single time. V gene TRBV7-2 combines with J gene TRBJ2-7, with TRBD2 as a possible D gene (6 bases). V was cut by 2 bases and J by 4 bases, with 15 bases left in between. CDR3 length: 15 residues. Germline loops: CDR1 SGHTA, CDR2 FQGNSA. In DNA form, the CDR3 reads TGTGCCAGCAGCTTATCCTCGGGAGAGGTGTACGAGCAGTACTTC. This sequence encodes CASSLSSGEVYEQYF.

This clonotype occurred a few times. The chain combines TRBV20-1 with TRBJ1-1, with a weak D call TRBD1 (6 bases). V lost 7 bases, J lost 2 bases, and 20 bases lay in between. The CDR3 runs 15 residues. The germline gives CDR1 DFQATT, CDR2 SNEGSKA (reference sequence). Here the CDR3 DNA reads TGCAGTGTCCGTGGACAGAACAAGCTAAACACTGAAGCTTTCTTT. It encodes CSVRGQNKLNTEAFF.

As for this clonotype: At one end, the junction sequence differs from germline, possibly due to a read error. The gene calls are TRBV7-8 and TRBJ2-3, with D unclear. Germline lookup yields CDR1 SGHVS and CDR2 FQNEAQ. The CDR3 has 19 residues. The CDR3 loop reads CASSLFAPAPVVPTETQYF. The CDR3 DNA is TGTGCCAGCAGCTTATTTGCCCCAGCCCCGGTAGTACCCACAGAGACGCAGTATTTT.

The CDR3 protein is CASSLYSMSSYEQYF. The CDR3 nucleotides are TGTGCCAGCAGCTTATACAGTATGAGCTCCTACGAGCAGTACTTC. The V call is TRBV7-9, the J call TRBJ2-7; no firm D call. The CDR3 has 15 residues. V lost 2 bases and J 0 bases, leaving 11 bases between the germline ends. The germline gives CDR1 SEHNR, CDR2 FQNEAQ (reference sequence).

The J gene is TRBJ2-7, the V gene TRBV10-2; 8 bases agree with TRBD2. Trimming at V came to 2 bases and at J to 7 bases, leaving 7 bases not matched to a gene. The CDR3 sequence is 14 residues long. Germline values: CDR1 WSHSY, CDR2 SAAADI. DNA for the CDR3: TGCGCCAGCAGTGAGACGGGAGGGCCGGATGAGCAGTACTTC. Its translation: CASSETGGPDEQYF.

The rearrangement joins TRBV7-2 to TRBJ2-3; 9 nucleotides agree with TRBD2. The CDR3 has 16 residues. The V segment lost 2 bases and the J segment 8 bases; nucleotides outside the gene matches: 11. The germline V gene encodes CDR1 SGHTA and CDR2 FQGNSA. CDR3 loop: CASSLRASGARGTQYF. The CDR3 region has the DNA TGTGCCAGCAGCTTAAGGGCTAGCGGGGCCCGGGGTACGCAGTATTTT.